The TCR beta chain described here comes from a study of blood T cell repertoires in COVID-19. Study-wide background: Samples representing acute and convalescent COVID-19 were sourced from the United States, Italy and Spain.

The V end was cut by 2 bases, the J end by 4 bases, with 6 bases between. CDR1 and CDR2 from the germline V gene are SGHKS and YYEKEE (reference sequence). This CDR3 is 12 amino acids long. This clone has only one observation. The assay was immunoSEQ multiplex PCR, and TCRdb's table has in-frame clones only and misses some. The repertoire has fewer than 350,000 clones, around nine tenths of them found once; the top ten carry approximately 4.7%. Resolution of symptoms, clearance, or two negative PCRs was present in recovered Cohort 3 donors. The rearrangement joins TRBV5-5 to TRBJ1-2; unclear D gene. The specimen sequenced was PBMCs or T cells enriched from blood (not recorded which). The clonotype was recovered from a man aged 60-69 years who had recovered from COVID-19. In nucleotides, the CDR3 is TGTGCCAGCAGCTTCGAGAGCTATGGCTACACCTTC. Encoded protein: CASSFESYGYTF.